This T cell receptor (beta chain) was documented in a study of STAT3 mutations in large granular lymphocyte leukemia (dated by TCRdb to between 2017 and 2020). For the study in its entirety: Roughly half of the T-LGLL patients who were sequenced longitudinally carried canonical activating STAT3 mutations. Over half of the T-LGLL patients were given one or more immunosuppressive therapy regimens, and around 40% of the treated patients had a hematologic response. Patients with T-cell large granular lymphocyte leukemia underwent serial deep sequencing of TCRbeta CDR3 and STAT3 to reconstruct clonal hierarchy and dynamics. From an initial cohort of 200 or so LGL patients, some 17 representative T-LGLL cases were chosen for longitudinal sequencing of TCRbeta and STAT3. A couple of patients with natural killer LGL leukemia were also sequenced longitudinally as controls within the study. For each patient, sequencing was performed at an average of approximately 4 time points, with a range of 2 to 8 samplings. Broader findings and caveats from the paper: In several patients, dominant TCR clone burden exceeded STAT3 mutant burden, suggesting STAT3 mutation arose secondarily within a pre-expanded clone. Linking therapy response to changes in TCR clonal burden was complicated by variable intervals between samplings and by differing treatment regimens. Because codominant clonotypes persisted in some patients, a small but highly pathogenic clone may have been missed. Because no samples were available when a clone first appeared, clonal expansion had to be inferred from samplings taken at other points. At least one immunodominant TCRbeta clonotype was identified in every T-LGLL patient, and multiple immunodominant subclonotypes were identified in about half of the T-LGLL patients. TCR clonotype switching after therapy was seen in about 35% of the 18 patients, with all newly emerging clones being STAT3 wild type.

With respect to this clone: The antigen it binds to is not known. Base qualities are not provided; no much larger clone lies one nucleotide away.

The germline V gene supplies CDR1 MNHEY and CDR2 SVGAGI. From the cysteine through the phenylalanine, the CDR3 covers 14 amino acids. Kept here is only the CDR3 DNA, which spans 42 bases and is read in frame from base 1. Trimming takes 6 bases off V and 7 bases off J; junction bases not matched to a gene: 11. The same DNA, extracted from blood mononuclear cells, served for both TCR sequencing and STAT3 sequencing. An Illumina MiSeq was used to sequence the TCRbeta libraries, yielding an average of about 40,000 productive templates per sample. Multiplex PCR amplification was used to generate TCRbeta CDR3 libraries with the immunoSEQ assay. The original pipeline was this. Following a previously defined approach, repertoire diversity was calculated, and values close to 0 point to extremely monoclonal samples. TCRdb's version of the immuneACCESS table is confined to in-frame rearrangements and falls short of the full clone set. An unresolved V gene accounts for under half of the shortfall where checked; the remainder is of unknown origin. Clone size and the V and J calls come from that table; the DNA yielded D and trimming. Here the sample has about 15,000 clones; about 90% occur a single time. The ten largest account for roughly 8.7% of the sample.

Sequences were obtained from peripheral blood mononuclear cells. The receptor's source is a woman aged 45-65 years with T-cell large granular lymphocyte leukemia. Some clones in this sample may be carry-over from other donors' samples. The age is the age at diagnosis. In this chain, TRBV6-5 is recombined with TRBJ2-7; 8 of the junction bases match TRBD1. The DNA reads TGTGCCAGCAGCTGGACAGGGCATAGGGAAGAGCAGTACTTC. Its amino acids are CASSWTGHREEQYF.